This T cell receptor beta chain appears in the sequencing data of a study of cytomegalovirus exposure and HLA in healthy donors. Looking at the study overall: The study's early data release held about 85 million unique TCRs from HLA-typed donors.

Germline trimming cut 0 bases from V and 2 bases from J; bases unmatched to any gene: 0. CDR1 and CDR2 (germline): SGDLS, YYNGEE. CDR3 length equals 15 residues. This clone came up a few times. What it binds is not known. Although they were nominally healthy when sampled, donors likely had unrecorded immune exposures. Study observations and caveats: The authors listed some 160 TCR beta chains as cytomegalovirus-associated.

In the PCR, 60 Vbeta and 13 Jbeta primers were used. Here immunoSEQ multiplex PCR was the method, and the copy in TCRdb shows in-frame clones only, minus some. Counted here are around 150,000 clones, about 74% occurring once; the ten biggest clones make up approximately 3.4%. The sequenced sample was PBMCs. The sequence was obtained from a man aged 35-49 years in good health and CMV-seronegative. The V gene is TRBV9, the J gene TRBJ2-7, with TRBD2 matching 12 bases. CDR3 coding DNA: TGTGCCAGCAGCGTAGGACTAGCGGGAGCCTACGAGCAGTACTTC. It specifies CASSVGLAGAYEQYF. The entire variable domain, with the rest obtained from reference TRBV9 and TRBJ2-7, is as follows: DSGVTQTPKHLITATGQRVTLRCSPRSGDLSVYWYQQSLDQGLQFLIQYYNGEERAKGNILERFSAQQFPDLHSELNLSSLELGDSALYFCASSVGLAGAYEQYFGPGTRLTVT.